These 7 T cell receptor beta chains were all obtained from the same sample, sequenced in a study of blood T cell repertoires in COVID-19. Assay: immunoSEQ multiplex PCR; the TCRdb copy retains only in-frame clones and omits some. The repertoire has more than 300,000 clones, approximately 90% of them found once; the top ten carry 1.6%. The sample consisted of peripheral blood. The receptor source for this set is a woman under 40 with COVID-19, enrolled during active disease.

The chain recombines TRBV27 with TRBJ2-3, with TRBD2 identical over 7 bases. There are 15 residues in the CDR3. CDR1 and CDR2 from the germline V gene are MNHEY and SMNVEV (reference sequence). After removal of 4 bases from V and 1 base from J, the junction contained 5 bases not matched to a gene. In DNA form, the CDR3 reads TGTGCCAGCAGTTACTCCCGGGGGGGCACAGATACGCAGTATTTT. This encodes CASSYSRGGTDTQYF.

The chain combines TRBV2 with TRBJ2-2, with 10 bases aligning to TRBD1. With V trimmed by 4 bases and J by 6 bases, 2 bases remained unmatched. The CDR3 is 14 residues long. Germline V gene sequence: CDR1 SNHLY, CDR2 FYNNEI. The CDR3 region is CASSVGQGPGELFF. In nucleotides, the CDR3 is TGTGCCAGCAGTGTGGGACAGGGGCCCGGGGAGCTGTTTTTT.

The V and J genes are TRBV9 and TRBJ2-2; D remains unclear. The CDR3 consists of 12 residues. The germline V gene encodes CDR1 SGDLS and CDR2 YYNGEE. The V and J ends lost 4 bases and 6 bases respectively, with 7 bases between them. The CDR3 here is CASSSIAGELFF. The CDR3 bases are TGTGCCAGCAGCAGTATAGCCGGGGAGCTGTTTTTT.

This chain links TRBV4-2 with TRBJ1-6, with a tentative D call TRBD1 (6 bases). This CDR3 is built from 16 residues. V was clipped by 3 bases and J by 7 bases, with 16 bases between them. Germline CDR1 reads LGHNA; CDR2 reads YNFKEQ. The chain's CDR3 is CASSQTHRVPNSPLHF. The CDR3 DNA reads as TGTGCCAGCAGCCAGACCCACAGGGTCCCGAATTCACCCCTCCACTTT.

This chain links TRBV12-5 with TRBJ2-1; 7 positions agree with TRBD1. Germline loops: CDR1 LGHNT, CDR2 FRNRAP. V shed 6 bases and J 9 bases; nucleotides not matched to a gene: 8. The CDR3 has 13 amino acids. The CDR3 coding sequence is TGTGCTAGTGGACCTACGACAGGGTTTGAGCAGTTCTTC. Translation: CASGPTTGFEQFF. The whole variable domain, filled in from reference TRBV12-5 and TRBJ2-1, reads DARVTQTPRHKVTEMGQEVTMRCQPILGHNTVFWYRQTMMQGLELLAYFRNRAPLDDSGMPKDRFSAEMPDATLATLKIQPSEPRDSAVYFCASGPTTGFEQFFGPGTRLTVL.

This chain uses TRBV15 with TRBJ2-1, with TRBD1 matching 7 bases. Trimming at V came to 1 base and at J to 4 bases, leaving 7 bases not matched to a gene. The CDR3 totals 16 residues. CDR1 LNHNV and CDR2 YYDKDF come from the germline V gene (reference sequence). CDR3: CATSRGRTGKYNEQFF. CDR3 DNA: TGTGCCACCAGCAGAGGTAGGACAGGAAAATACAATGAGCAGTTCTTC. The full variable domain, in which reference TRBV15 and TRBJ2-1 provide the parts outside the CDR3, is DAMVIQNPRYQVTQFGKPVTLSCSQTLNHNVMYWYQQKSSQAPKLLFHYYDKDFNNEADTPDNFQSRRPNTSFCFLDIRSPGLGDTAMYLCATSRGRTGKYNEQFFGPGTRLTVL.

The J gene is TRBJ1-2, the V gene TRBV7-9; 9 positions match TRBD1. The germline V gene has CDR1 SEHNR and CDR2 FQNEAQ (reference sequence). The CDR3 covers 17 residues. J was trimmed by 7 bases and V by 2 bases; bases with no gene match: 14. The DNA for the CDR3 is TGTGCCAGCAGCTTATGGCCCCTGGGACAGGGAGGAGGTGGCTACACCTTC. This codes for CASSLWPLGQGGGGYTF. Together with reference TRBV7-9 and TRBJ1-2, the CDR3 gives the full variable domain: DTGVSQNPRHKITKRGQNVTFRCDPISEHNRLYWYRQTLGQGPEFLTYFQNEAQLEKSRLLSDRFSAERPKGSFSTLEIQRTEQGDSAMYLCASSLWPLGQGGGGYTFGSGTRLTVV.